This TCR beta chain was profiled in a study of T cells in tuberculosis (dated by TCRdb to the late 2010s). Describing the broader study: In the study, CD1B tetramers and high-throughput TCR immunosequencing were combined to characterize T cells specific for the mycobacterial lipid antigen glucose monomycolate (GMM). In a South African clinical cohort, IGRA-negative adolescents, IGRA-positive adolescents with latent tuberculosis and adults with active tuberculosis were compared, with under 12 people in each group. On the study overall, not on this receptor specifically: Clinical samples were selected based on which cryopreserved specimens were available, and the active tuberculosis cases were adults whereas the controls were adolescents. The smaller NN-distances in active tuberculosis patients were driven in part by shorter CDR3-alpha lengths, while the difference seen for TCR-beta was not statistically significant. Smaller mean NN-distances to GMM-specific TCRs were observed in active tuberculosis TCR-alpha repertoires than in IGRA-negative controls, suggesting clonal expansion of GMM-specific TCRs. With the diverse GMM-specific repertoire as input, a classifier achieved around 87% accuracy (AUROC 0.75 to 0.9), whereas GEM motif frequencies as input gave under 75% accuracy.

The junction shows trimming of 0 bases on V and 5 bases on J, plus 5 bases between the germline ends. The germline V gene sets CDR1 to LGHNT and CDR2 to FRNRAP. From the cysteine through the phenylalanine, the CDR3 covers 13 amino acids. Only the CDR3 DNA stays, 39 bases, in frame from base 1. TCR libraries were generated with the immunoSEQ multiplex PCR assay, using TCR-beta and/or TCR-alpha/delta assays for each sample. The amplified TCR libraries were sequenced using the Illumina high-throughput platform. The authors' pipeline ran thus. Clustering and dimensionality reduction relied on pairwise TCRdist distances among GMM-specific receptors from T cells that were either sorted ex vivo or expanded in vitro. Each clinical repertoire was scored by mean NN-distance, the average TCRdist to the nearest 10% of tetramer-positive reference sequences. GEM TCR motif frequency was calculated as the fraction of unique TCRs that matched known GEM sequences by V/J usage and CDR3 length. Linear discriminant analysis with leave-one-out cross-validation, implemented in scikit-learn, was used to classify active tuberculosis. TCRdb provides this immuneACCESS table in a form limited to in-frame rearrangements. Some clones are lacking; in checked studies, under half of them reflect an unresolved V gene, and why the rest are absent is not known. V, J and clone size were drawn from that table, and D and trimming were deduced from the DNA. Counted in this sample were about 34,000 clones; around 97% of them appeared once. Clones ranked in the top ten supply 6% to 7% of the sample.

Of note for this clone: Its cognate antigen has yet to be identified. There are no base qualities to consult, and no much larger clone falls within one base.

At study entry, a tuberculin skin test and the QuantiFERON-TB GOLD In-Tube IGRA were used to screen adolescents for latent tuberculosis infection. Unsorted cryopreserved PBMC were immunosequenced, covering on average approximately 98,000 T cells per clinical donor. Eleven high schools in the Worcester region of the Western Cape, South Africa, served as enrollment sites for adolescents aged 12 to 18 years. Ten M. tuberculosis-infected and around 10 uninfected adolescents were selected with matching for age and sex. PBMC from adolescents were isolated by density centrifugation from freshly drawn heparinized blood and were then cryopreserved.

The rearrangement combines TRBV12-5 with TRBJ1-5; no D segment can be confidently identified. The TCR sequence derives from a donor between 10 and 35 years old with latent tuberculosis or without tuberculosis infection. The sample was PBMCs. The CDR3 is CASGLVRDQPQHF. The DNA sequence is given as TGTGCTAGTGGTTTGGTACGGGATCAGCCCCAGCATTTT.